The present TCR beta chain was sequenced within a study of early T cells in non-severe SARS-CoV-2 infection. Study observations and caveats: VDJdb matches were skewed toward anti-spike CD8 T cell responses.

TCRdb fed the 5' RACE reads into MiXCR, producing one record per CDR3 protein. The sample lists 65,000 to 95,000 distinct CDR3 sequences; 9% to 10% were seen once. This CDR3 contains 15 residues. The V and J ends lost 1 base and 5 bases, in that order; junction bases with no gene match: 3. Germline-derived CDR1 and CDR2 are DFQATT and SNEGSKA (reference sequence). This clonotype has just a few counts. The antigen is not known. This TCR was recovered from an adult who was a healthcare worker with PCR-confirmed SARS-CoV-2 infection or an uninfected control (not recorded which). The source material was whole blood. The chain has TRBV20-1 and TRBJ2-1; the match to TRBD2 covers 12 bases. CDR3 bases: TGCAGTGCTAGAGCCCTAGCGGGAGGGGACAATGAGCAGTTCTTC. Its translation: CSARALAGGDNEQFF.